The 2 T cell receptor beta chains listed next were all sequenced from one sample in a study of glioma-infiltrating T cells. Using RNA template, CDR3s of TCR alpha and beta were amplified with iRepertoire arm-PCR. Each CDR3 protein gets one entry after TCRdb re-called the multiplex PCR reads with MiXCR. The table has 100,000 to 150,000 distinct CDR3 sequences, more than 20% seen once. Sequenced material: glioma tissue, nonneoplastic brain tissue, or PBMCs (not recorded which). The receptors here all came from a human donor with low-grade glioma or glioblastoma, undergoing nonglioma brain surgery, or in good health (not recorded which).

This clonotype was observed at least ten times. V gene TRBV29-1 combines with J gene TRBJ2-1; no clear D gene. CDR1 is SQVTM and CDR2 is ANQGSEA in the germline V gene. V was trimmed by 3 bases and J by 3 bases, leaving 3 bases between them. The CDR3 length is 11 residues. CDR3 residues: CSVDYYNEQFF. Written as DNA, the CDR3 is TGCAGCGTTGACTACTACAATGAGCAGTTCTTC.

This clonotype was seen repeatedly, ten times or more. The CDR3 nucleotides are TGTGCCAGCAGTCAATCCGGACAGAGCAATCAGCCCCAGCATTTT. It translates to CASSQSGQSNQPQHF. This chain connects TRBV6-1 to TRBJ1-5, with a possible D match to TRBD1 (6 bases). This CDR3 has 15 amino acids. V lost 5 bases and J lost 1, with 12 bases in between. CDR1 and CDR2 (germline): MNHNS, SASEGT.